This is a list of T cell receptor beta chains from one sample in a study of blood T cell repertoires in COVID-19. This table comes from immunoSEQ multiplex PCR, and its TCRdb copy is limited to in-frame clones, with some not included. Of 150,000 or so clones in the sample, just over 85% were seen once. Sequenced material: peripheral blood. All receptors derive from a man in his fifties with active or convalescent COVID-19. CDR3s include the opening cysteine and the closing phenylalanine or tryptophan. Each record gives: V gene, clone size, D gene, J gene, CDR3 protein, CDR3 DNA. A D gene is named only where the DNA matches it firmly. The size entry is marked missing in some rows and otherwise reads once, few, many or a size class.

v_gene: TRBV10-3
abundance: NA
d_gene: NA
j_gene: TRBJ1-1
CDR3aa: CATLQDSMNTEAFF
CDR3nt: TGTGCCACATTACAGGATAGCATGAACACTGAAGCTTTCTTT

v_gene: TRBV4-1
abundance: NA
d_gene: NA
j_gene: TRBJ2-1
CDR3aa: CASSQDPRGLSYNEQFF
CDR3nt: TGCGCCAGCAGCCAAGATCCACGAGGGCTTTCCTACAATGAGCAGTTCTTC

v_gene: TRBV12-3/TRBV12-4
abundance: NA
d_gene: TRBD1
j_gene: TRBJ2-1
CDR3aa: CASSLGQGSFF
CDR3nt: TGTGCCAGCAGCCTCGGACAGGGTTCGTTCTTC

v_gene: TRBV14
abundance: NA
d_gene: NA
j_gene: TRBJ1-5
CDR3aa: CASSPRMGPQHF
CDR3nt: TGTGCCAGCAGCCCGAGGATGGGGCCCCAGCATTTT

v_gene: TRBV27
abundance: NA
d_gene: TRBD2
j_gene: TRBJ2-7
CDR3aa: CASSLGGSGASYEQYF
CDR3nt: TGTGCCAGCAGTTTAGGCGGTAGCGGGGCTTCCTACGAGCAGTACTTC

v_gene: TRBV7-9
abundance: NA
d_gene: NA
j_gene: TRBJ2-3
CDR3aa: CASSDIDTQYF
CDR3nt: TGTGCCAGCAGCGACATTGATACGCAGTATTTT

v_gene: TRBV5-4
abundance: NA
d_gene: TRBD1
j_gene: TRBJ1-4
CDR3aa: CASSLAQGAHEKLFF
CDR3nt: TGTGCCAGCAGCTTGGCTCAGGGGGCTCATGAAAAACTGTTTTTT

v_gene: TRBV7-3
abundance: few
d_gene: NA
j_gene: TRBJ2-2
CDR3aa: CASSFSSGLINTGELFF
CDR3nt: TGTGCCAGCAGCTTTAGCTCCGGACTAATCAACACCGGGGAGCTGTTTTTT

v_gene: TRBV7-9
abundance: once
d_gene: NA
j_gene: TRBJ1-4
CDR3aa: CASSPSYGGRNEKLFF
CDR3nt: TGTGCCAGCAGCCCATCTTACGGCGGGCGTAATGAAAAACTGTTTTTT

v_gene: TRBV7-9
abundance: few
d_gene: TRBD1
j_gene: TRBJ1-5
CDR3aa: CASSLSGTGNNQPQHF
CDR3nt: TGTGCCAGCAGCTTATCCGGGACAGGGAACAATCAGCCCCAGCATTTT

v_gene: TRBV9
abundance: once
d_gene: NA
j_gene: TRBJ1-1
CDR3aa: CASSVAPGRTEAFF
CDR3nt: TGTGCCAGCAGCGTAGCCCCAGGGAGGACTGAAGCTTTCTTT

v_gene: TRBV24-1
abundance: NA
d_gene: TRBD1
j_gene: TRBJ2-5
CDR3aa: CATSTGTGSGTQYF
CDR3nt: TGTGCCACCAGTACCGGGACAGGGAGTGGGACCCAGTACTTC

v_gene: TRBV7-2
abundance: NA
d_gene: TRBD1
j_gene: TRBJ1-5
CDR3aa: CASSLGTGGNQPQHF
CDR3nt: TGTGCCAGCAGCTTAGGGACAGGGGGCAATCAGCCCCAGCATTTT

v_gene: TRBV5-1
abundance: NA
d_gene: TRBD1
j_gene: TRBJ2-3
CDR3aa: CASSLGDREDTQYF
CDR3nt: TGCGCCAGCAGCTTGGGGGACAGGGAAGATACGCAGTATTTT

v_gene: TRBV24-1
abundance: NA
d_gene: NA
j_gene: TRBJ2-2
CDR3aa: CATSDPGGSDTGELFF
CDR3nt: TGTGCCACCAGTGACCCCGGGGGTTCAGACACCGGGGAGCTGTTTTTT

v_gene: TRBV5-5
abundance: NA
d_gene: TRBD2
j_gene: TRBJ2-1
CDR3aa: CASSFMGLAGASYNEQFF
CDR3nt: TGTGCCAGCAGCTTTATGGGACTAGCGGGGGCCTCCTACAATGAGCAGTTCTTC

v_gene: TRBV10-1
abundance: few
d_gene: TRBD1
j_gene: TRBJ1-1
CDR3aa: CASSEWDRGRERTEAFF
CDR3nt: TGCGCCAGCAGTGAGTGGGACAGGGGGCGAGAGAGGACTGAAGCTTTCTTT

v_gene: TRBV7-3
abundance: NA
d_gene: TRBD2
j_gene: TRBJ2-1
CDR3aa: CASSLTGSGVNEQFF
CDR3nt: TGTGCCAGCAGCTTAACTGGCAGCGGGGTCAATGAGCAGTTCTTC

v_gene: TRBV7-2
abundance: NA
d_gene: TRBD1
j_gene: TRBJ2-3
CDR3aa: CASSQRIRGHTDTQYF
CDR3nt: TGTGCCAGCAGCCAACGAATAAGGGGGCACACAGATACGCAGTATTTT

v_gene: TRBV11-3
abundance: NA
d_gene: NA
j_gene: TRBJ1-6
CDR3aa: CASSLGRQGSPLHF
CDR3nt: TGTGCCAGCAGCTTAGGTAGACAAGGCTCACCCCTCCACTTT

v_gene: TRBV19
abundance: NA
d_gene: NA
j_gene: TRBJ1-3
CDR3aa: CASGRQSSGNTIYF
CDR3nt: TGTGCCAGTGGCAGACAGAGCTCTGGAAACACCATATATTTT

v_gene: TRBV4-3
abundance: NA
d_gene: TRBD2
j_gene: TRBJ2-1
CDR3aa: CASSPGGAEQFF
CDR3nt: TGCGCCAGCAGCCCCGGGGGGGCTGAGCAGTTCTTC

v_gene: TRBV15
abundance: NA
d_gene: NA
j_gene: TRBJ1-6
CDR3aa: CATSRVPFTRGDSPLHF
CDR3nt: TGTGCCACCAGCAGAGTACCCTTTACACGGGGAGATTCACCCCTCCACTTT

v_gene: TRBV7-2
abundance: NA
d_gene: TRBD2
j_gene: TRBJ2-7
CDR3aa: CASSLSGTSSTYEQYF
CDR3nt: TGTGCCAGCAGCTTATCAGGGACTAGCAGTACCTACGAGCAGTACTTC

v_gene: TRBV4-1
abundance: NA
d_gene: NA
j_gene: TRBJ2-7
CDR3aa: CASSQANTPPYEQYF
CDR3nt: TGCGCCAGCAGCCAAGCCAACACACCGCCCTACGAGCAGTACTTC

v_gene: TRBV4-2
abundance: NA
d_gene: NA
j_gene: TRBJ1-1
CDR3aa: CASSQEQNTEAFF
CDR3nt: TGTGCCAGCAGCCAAGAACAGAACACTGAAGCTTTCTTT

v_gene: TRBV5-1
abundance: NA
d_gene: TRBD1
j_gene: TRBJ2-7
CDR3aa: CASRNGTGGYYEQYF
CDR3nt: TGCGCCAGCAGGAATGGGACAGGGGGCTATTACGAGCAGTACTTC

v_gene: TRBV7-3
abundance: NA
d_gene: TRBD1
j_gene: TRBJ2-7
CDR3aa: CASSATGGYEQYF
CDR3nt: TGTGCCAGCAGCGCGACAGGGGGCTACGAGCAGTACTTC

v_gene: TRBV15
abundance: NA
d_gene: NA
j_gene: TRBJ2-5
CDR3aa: CATSRDLGGQETQYF
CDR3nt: TGTGCCACCAGCAGAGACCTCGGGGGACAAGAGACCCAGTACTTC

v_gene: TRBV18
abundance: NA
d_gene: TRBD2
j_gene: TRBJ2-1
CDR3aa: CASSPPSSGGQQGQFF
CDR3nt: TGTGCCAGCTCACCACCGAGCAGCGGGGGTCAACAGGGGCAGTTCTTC

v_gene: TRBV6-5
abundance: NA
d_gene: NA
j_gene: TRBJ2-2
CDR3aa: CASIPLGGNTGELFF
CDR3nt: TGTGCCAGCATCCCCCTCGGGGGGAACACCGGGGAGCTGTTTTTT

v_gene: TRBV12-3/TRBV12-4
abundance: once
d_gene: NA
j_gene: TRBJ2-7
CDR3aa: CASRSTGTWNF
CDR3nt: TGTGCCAGCAGATCGACAGGAACCTGGAACTTC

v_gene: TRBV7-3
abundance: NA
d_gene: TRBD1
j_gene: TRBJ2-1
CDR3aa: CASSQPGQGYNEQFF
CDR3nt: TGTGCCAGCAGCCAACCGGGACAGGGCTACAATGAGCAGTTCTTC

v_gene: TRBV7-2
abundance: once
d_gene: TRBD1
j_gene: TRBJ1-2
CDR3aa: CASSPTGQGYGYTF
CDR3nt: TGTGCCAGCAGCCCTACCGGACAGGGTTATGGCTACACCTTC

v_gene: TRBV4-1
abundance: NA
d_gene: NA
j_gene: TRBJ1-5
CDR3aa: CASSQEGTHTNQPQHF
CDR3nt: TGCGCCAGCAGCCAAGAGGGCACGCATACTAATCAGCCCCAGCATTTT

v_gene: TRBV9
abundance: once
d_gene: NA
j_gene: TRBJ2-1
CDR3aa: CASSDPRFYNEQFF
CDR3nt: TGTGCCAGCAGCGACCCTAGGTTTTACAATGAGCAGTTCTTC

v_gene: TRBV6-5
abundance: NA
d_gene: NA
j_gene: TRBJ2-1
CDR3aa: CASSYSNSYNEQFF
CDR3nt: TGTGCCAGCAGTTATTCCAACTCCTACAATGAGCAGTTCTTC

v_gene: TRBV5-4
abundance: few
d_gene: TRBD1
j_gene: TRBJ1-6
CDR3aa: CASRATGNNSPLHF
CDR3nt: TGTGCCAGCAGGGCGACAGGGAATAATTCACCCCTCCACTTT

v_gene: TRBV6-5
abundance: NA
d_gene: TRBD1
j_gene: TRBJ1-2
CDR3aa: CASRRTGGVNYGYTF
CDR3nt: TGTGCCAGCAGACGGACAGGGGGCGTAAACTATGGCTACACCTTC

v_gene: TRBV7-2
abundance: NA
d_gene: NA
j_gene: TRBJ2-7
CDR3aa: CASSLSFEQYF
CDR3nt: TGTGCCAGCAGCTTATCTTTCGAGCAGTACTTC

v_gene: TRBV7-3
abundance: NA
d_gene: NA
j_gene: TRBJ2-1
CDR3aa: CASSPIRASYNEQFF
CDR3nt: TGTGCCAGCAGCCCGATAAGAGCCTCCTACAATGAGCAGTTCTTC

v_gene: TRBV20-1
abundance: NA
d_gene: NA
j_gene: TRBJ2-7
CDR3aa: CSARAAYEQYF
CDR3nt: TGCAGTGCTAGAGCAGCCTACGAGCAGTACTTC

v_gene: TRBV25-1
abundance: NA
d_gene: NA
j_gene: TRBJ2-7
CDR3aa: CASSEFLGGTYEQYF
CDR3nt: TGTGCCAGCAGTGAATTTTTAGGAGGAACCTACGAGCAGTACTTC

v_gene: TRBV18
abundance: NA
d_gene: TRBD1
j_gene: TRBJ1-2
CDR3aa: CASSAGDSGYTF
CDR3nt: TGTGCCAGCTCTGCCGGGGACAGTGGCTACACCTTC

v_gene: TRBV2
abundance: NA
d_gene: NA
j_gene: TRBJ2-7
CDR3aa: CASSEHRAPPEQYF
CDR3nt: TGTGCCAGCAGTGAGCACAGGGCTCCCCCCGAGCAGTACTTC

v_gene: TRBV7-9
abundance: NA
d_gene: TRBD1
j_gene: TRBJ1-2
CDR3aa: CASSGTGTGNFYGYTF
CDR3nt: TGTGCCAGCAGCGGGACCGGGACAGGGAATTTCTATGGCTACACCTTC

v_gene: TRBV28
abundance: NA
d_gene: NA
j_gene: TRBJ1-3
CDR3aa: CASNPNPGFGGNTIYF
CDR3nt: TGTGCCAGCAACCCCAACCCAGGGTTCGGTGGAAACACCATATATTTT

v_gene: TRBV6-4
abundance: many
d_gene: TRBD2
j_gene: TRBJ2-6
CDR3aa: CASSGTSGSGANVLTF
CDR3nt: TGTGCCAGCAGTGGGACTAGCGGCTCTGGGGCCAACGTCCTGACTTTC

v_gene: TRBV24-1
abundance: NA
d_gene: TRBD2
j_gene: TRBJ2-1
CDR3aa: CATSETSGNYNEQFF
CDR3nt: TGTGCCACCAGTGAAACTAGCGGAAACTACAATGAGCAGTTCTTC

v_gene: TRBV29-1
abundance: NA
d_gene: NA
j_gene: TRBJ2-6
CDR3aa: CSVEDSSGANVLTF
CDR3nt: TGCAGCGTTGAGGACAGCTCGGGGGCCAACGTCCTGACTTTC

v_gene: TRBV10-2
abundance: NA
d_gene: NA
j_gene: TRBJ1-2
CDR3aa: CASSPLERSRYGYTF
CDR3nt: TGCGCCAGCAGTCCGTTGGAGAGGAGCCGTTATGGCTACACCTTC

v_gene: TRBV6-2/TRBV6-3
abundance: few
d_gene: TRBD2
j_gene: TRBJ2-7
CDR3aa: CASSYSIGGTYEQYF
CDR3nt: TGTGCCAGCAGTTACTCGATCGGGGGGACCTACGAGCAGTACTTC

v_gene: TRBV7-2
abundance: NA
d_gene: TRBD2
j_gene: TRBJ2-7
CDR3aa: CASSLVPSGANSYEQYF
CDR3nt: TGTGCCAGCAGCTTAGTTCCCAGCGGGGCGAACTCCTACGAGCAGTACTTC

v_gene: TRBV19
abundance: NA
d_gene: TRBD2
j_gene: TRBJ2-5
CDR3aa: CASSTRTSGYQETQYF
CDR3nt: TGTGCCAGTAGCACTCGGACTAGCGGGTACCAAGAGACCCAGTACTTC

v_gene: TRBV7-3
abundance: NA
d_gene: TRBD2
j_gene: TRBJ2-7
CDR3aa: CASTSSSGRAWGEQYF
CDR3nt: TGTGCCAGCACCTCTTCTAGCGGGAGGGCCTGGGGCGAGCAGTACTTC

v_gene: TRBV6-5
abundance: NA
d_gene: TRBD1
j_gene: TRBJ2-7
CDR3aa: CASSSGTGLYEQYF
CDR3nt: TGTGCCAGCAGTTCCGGGACAGGGCTCTACGAGCAGTACTTC

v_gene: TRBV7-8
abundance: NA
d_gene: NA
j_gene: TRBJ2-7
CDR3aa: CASSPAGQSYEQYF
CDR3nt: TGTGCCAGCAGCCCAGCCGGACAGAGCTACGAGCAGTACTTC